Shown below are 31 T cell receptor beta chains from a single sample sequenced in a study of T cell responses to AZD1222 COVID-19 vaccine. Only in-frame clones appear in the TCRdb table, and some are missing; sequencing was by immunoSEQ multiplex PCR. Among tens of thousands of clones listed, 80% to 95% were seen once. Source: peripheral blood, taken on day 0 of MenACWY control vaccination. The receptors originated from an adult in good health.

The chain couples TRBV6-5 to TRBJ2-7; 11 bases line up with TRBD2. The CDR3 consists of 14 residues. With V trimmed by 7 bases and J by 0 bases, 2 bases remained unmatched. The germline gives CDR1 MNHEY, CDR2 SVGAGI. The CDR3 DNA sequence: TGTGCCAGCACTCTAGCGGGGGGCTCCTACGAGCAGTACTTC. Its protein is CASTLAGGSYEQYF.

The chain carries TRBV3-1 (or the pseudogene TRBV3-2) and TRBJ2-5, with D unclear. Germline V gives CDR1 LGHDT, CDR2 YNNKEL (reference sequence). Trimming cost V 0 bases and J 11 bases, with 10 bases left between them. The CDR3 is made up of 12 amino acids. CDR3: CASSQDRSQQYF. The DNA of the CDR3 is TGTGCCAGCAGCCAAGATCGCTCTCAGCAGTACTTC.

The rearrangement joins TRBV28 to TRBJ1-5; 9 bases are shared with TRBD1. The CDR3 has 14 residues. The trim removed 6 bases at V and 9 bases at J, leaving 9 bases unmatched. In germline, CDR1 is MDHEN, CDR2 SYDVKM. DNA of the CDR3: TGTGCCAGCAGAGCTGGACAGGGGTTTGGGCCCCAGCATTTT. Translating gives CASRAGQGFGPQHF.

The rearrangement uses TRBV28 and TRBJ2-3, with 10 bases that match TRBD2. The CDR3 loop spans 16 amino acids. The V and J ends lost 5 bases and 3 bases, in that order; junction bases with no gene match: 8. Germline V gene sequence: CDR1 MDHEN, CDR2 SYDVKM. The CDR3 loop is CASSPASSGRTDTQYF. The CDR3, as DNA: TGTGCCAGCAGTCCCGCATCTAGCGGGAGAACAGATACGCAGTATTTT.

CDR3 loop: CASRRPGVNTEAFF. Written as DNA, the CDR3 is TGTGCCAGCAGACGCCCTGGGGTGAACACTGAAGCTTTCTTT. The genes are TRBV27 and TRBJ1-1; no clear D. CDR1 and CDR2 (germline): MNHEY, SMNVEV (reference sequence). The length of the CDR3 is 14 residues. Trimming stripped 6 bases from V and 0 bases from J, with 11 bases between.

The chain is built from TRBV5-1 and TRBJ1-4, with D possibly matching TRBD1 (6 bases). The V and J ends lost 4 bases and 3 bases respectively, with 19 bases between them. The CDR3 sequence is 17 residues long. Germline CDR1 and CDR2: SGHRS and YFSETQ. The CDR3 here is CASSPLSGGQSNEKLFF. In DNA, the CDR3 is TGCGCCAGCAGCCCGCTTAGTGGGGGGCAGTCTAATGAAAAACTGTTTTTT.

The chain joins TRBV7-8 to TRBJ2-1, with D uncertain. Per germline, CDR1 SGHVS and CDR2 FQNEAQ. V lost 2 bases, J lost 9 bases, and 8 bases lay in between. CDR3 length equals 12 residues. The CDR3 DNA reads TGTGCCAGCAGCTTATCCATGGGTGAGCAGTTCTTC. It encodes CASSLSMGEQFF. The full variable domain, rest sourced from reference TRBV7-8 and TRBJ2-1, is GAGVSQSPRYKVAKRGQDVALRCDPISGHVSLFWYQQALGQGPEFLTYFQNEAQLDKSGLPSDRFFAERPEGSVSTLKIQRTQQEDSAVYLCASSLSMGEQFFGPGTRLTVL.

V is TRBV7-8 and J is TRBJ1-2; D is uncertain. CDR3 length: 13 amino acids. V lost 3 bases and J 3 bases, leaving 8 bases between the germline ends. The germline V gene has CDR1 SGHVS and CDR2 FQNEAQ. This chain's CDR3 is CASSFERHYGYTF. The CDR3 nucleotides read TGTGCCAGCAGCTTCGAACGCCACTATGGCTACACCTTC.

The chain has TRBV18 and TRBJ1-1; D is undetermined. From germline, CDR1 is KGHSH and CDR2 LQKENI. The CDR3 loop spans 14 amino acids. V was trimmed by 4 bases and J by 0 bases, leaving 9 bases between them. As DNA, the CDR3 is TGTGCCAGCTCACGGGGAAACATGAACACTGAAGCTTTCTTT. Translation gives CASSRGNMNTEAFF.

The V call is TRBV18, the J call TRBJ1-1; D might be TRBD1 (6 bases). CDR3 size: 15 residues. V was pared by 3 bases and J by 4 bases, with 15 bases between. Germline V gives CDR1 KGHSH, CDR2 LQKENI. CDR3 DNA sequence: TGTGCCAGCTCACCTGAAAGGACAGTTCTCACTGAAGCTTTCTTT. Translation: CASSPERTVLTEAFF. Filled out from reference TRBV18 and TRBJ1-1, the complete variable domain reads NAGVMQNPRHLVRRRGQEARLRCSPMKGHSHVYWYRQLPEEGLKFMVYLQKENIIDESGMPKERFSAEFPKEGPSILRIQQVVRGDSAAYFCASSPERTVLTEAFFGQGTRLTVV.

The V call is TRBV4-1, the J call TRBJ1-2; 7 nucleotides agree with TRBD1. V was pared by 7 bases and J by 6 bases, with 5 bases of the junction left unmatched. Germline V gene lookup returns CDR1 MGHRA and CDR2 YSYEKL. The CDR3 consists of 12 residues. The CDR3 reads CASTDRVDGYTF. In nucleotides, the CDR3 is TGCGCCAGCACCGACAGGGTCGATGGCTACACCTTC.

The chain carries TRBV29-1 and TRBJ1-2; a weak D match, TRBD1 (5 bases). Germline CDR1 and CDR2: SQVTM and ANQGSEA. This CDR3 spans 14 amino acids. Trimming took off 4 bases at V and 4 bases at J, with 16 bases between the two ends. The CDR3 sequence is CSVVIQGAGYGYTF. CDR3 nucleotide sequence: TGCAGCGTTGTGATCCAAGGGGCCGGCTATGGCTACACCTTC.

The sample holds one count of this clone. This chain joins TRBV11-2 and TRBJ2-2, with D hard to call. V shed 1 base and J shed 11 bases, with 8 bases lying between them. The germline V gene encodes CDR1 SGHAT and CDR2 FQNNGV. This CDR3 is 12 amino acids long. The CDR3 loop reads CASSLGAPELFF. The CDR3 coding sequence is TGTGCCAGCAGCTTAGGGGCGCCCGAGCTGTTTTTT.

The genes are TRBV15 and TRBJ2-2; no clear D. V lost 3 bases and J lost 3, with 14 bases in between. Germline V gene data show CDR1 as LNHNV and CDR2 as YYDKDF (reference sequence). The CDR3 extends over 16 amino acids. CDR3 in amino acids: CATSSLRIWDTGELFF. DNA of the CDR3: TGTGCCACCAGCAGCCTCAGGATATGGGACACCGGGGAGCTGTTTTTT.

In its sample, this clone was seen once. The chain has TRBV9 and TRBJ2-2; D may match TRBD1 or TRBD2 (5 bases each). Per germline, CDR1 SGDLS and CDR2 YYNGEE. This CDR3 is 16 amino acids long. V lost 3 bases to trimming and J lost 6 bases, with 18 bases between them. The CDR3 spells CASSALGEVTAGELFF. The DNA of the CDR3 is TGTGCCAGCAGCGCCCTGGGGGAAGTCACGGCCGGGGAGCTGTTTTTT.

The chain recombines TRBV7-6 with TRBJ2-2; TRBD2 is a possible D gene (6 bases). The CDR3 extends over 18 amino acids. With 5 bases removed from V and 4 bases from J, the gap between germline ends came to 23 bases. Germline lookup yields CDR1 SGHVS and CDR2 FNYEAQ. The DNA of the CDR3 is TGTGCCAGCAGCCCTAGTGGCGGACTACGACTATCCACCGGGGAGCTGTTTTTT. It codes for CASSPSGGLRLSTGELFF.

V gene TRBV6-5 combines with J gene TRBJ2-1; D ambiguous. Trimming took 2 bases from V and 0 from J, leaving 8 bases between them. Per the germline V gene, CDR1 is MNHEY and CDR2 is SVGAGI. The CDR3 length is 15 residues. The CDR3 region is CASSYKPSSYNEQFF. For the CDR3, the DNA is TGTGCCAGCAGTTACAAACCCAGCTCCTACAATGAGCAGTTCTTC.

The rearrangement joins TRBV19 to TRBJ2-3; D is unclear. The length of the CDR3 is 13 residues. Trimming cost V 5 bases and J 6 bases, with 12 bases left between them. Germline CDR1 reads LNHDA; CDR2 reads SQIVND (reference sequence). CDR3: CASSSDPADTQYF. As DNA, the CDR3 is TGTGCCAGTAGTTCGGACCCCGCGGATACGCAGTATTTT.

The gene calls are TRBV6-4 and TRBJ1-1; tentatively, D is TRBD1 (5 bases). The V and J ends lost 2 bases and 10 bases respectively, with 14 bases between them. CDR1 and CDR2 (germline): MRHNA, SNTAGT. The CDR3 loop spans 13 amino acids. The DNA for the CDR3 is TGTGCCAGCAGTGACGCCAATGGGGGGGTAGCTTTCTTT. This translates into CASSDANGGVAFF.

The CDR3 DNA follows: TGTGCCAGCAGTGTGACCTACGAGCAGTACTTC. As protein: CASSVTYEQYF. The chain uses TRBV28 and TRBJ2-7; no definite D call. The germline V and J ends were trimmed by 5 bases and 2 bases, with 4 bases remaining between them. Germline values: CDR1 MDHEN, CDR2 SYDVKM. The CDR3 consists of 11 residues.

The chain combines TRBV5-4 with TRBJ2-7; 7 bases are a match to TRBD1. Germline lookup yields CDR1 SGHNT and CDR2 YYREEE (reference sequence). The junction had 9 bases not matched to a gene; V was cut back by 3 bases and J by 3 bases. This CDR3 comprises 15 residues. The CDR3 DNA is TGTGCCAGCAGCTCCGTAGCGACAGGGAGCTACGAGCAGTACTTC. Its translation: CASSSVATGSYEQYF.

CDR3 loop: CASSSSWEAGNTIYF. The CDR3 DNA reads TGTGCCAGCAGTTCAAGTTGGGAAGCTGGAAACACCATATATTTT. This chain joins TRBV27 and TRBJ1-3; D is unresolved. Germline V gives CDR1 MNHEY, CDR2 SMNVEV (reference sequence). Trimming stripped 4 bases from V and 2 bases from J, with 12 bases between. The CDR3 runs to 15 residues.

The chain uses TRBV15 and TRBJ1-5; D is ambiguous. There are 12 residues in the CDR3. The ends were cut back, 1 base at V and 10 bases at J, with 8 bases in the middle. In germline, CDR1 is LNHNV, CDR2 YYDKDF (reference sequence). CDR3 nucleotides: TGTGCCACCAGCAGAGGACCCGGCCCCCAGCATTTT. Encoded protein: CATSRGPGPQHF.

V gene TRBV7-3 combines with J gene TRBJ1-2, with 7 bases that match TRBD1. Germline CDR1 reads SGHTA; CDR2 reads FQGTGA. V gave up 5 bases and J gave up 4 bases; unmatched junction bases: 4. CDR3 length: 13 residues. CDR3 nucleotide sequence: TGTGCCAGCAGCCTGGACAGGAGCTATGGCTACACCTTC. Translated: CASSLDRSYGYTF.

V usage is TRBV6-1 and J usage is TRBJ1-1; TRBD1 matches at 7 bases. After removal of 3 bases from V and 5 bases from J, the junction contained 3 bases not matched to a gene. The CDR3 extends over 13 amino acids. The germline CDR1 and CDR2 sequences are MNHNS and SASEGT. CDR3: CASSETGKTEAFF. In DNA, the CDR3 is TGTGCCAGCAGTGAGACAGGGAAAACTGAAGCTTTCTTT.

The chain employs TRBV5-1 and TRBJ2-5, with a tentative D call TRBD1 (5 bases). CDR1 is SGHRS and CDR2 is YFSETQ in the germline V gene. V gave up 7 bases and J gave up 2 bases, with 12 bases separating them. CDR3 length: 13 amino acids. CDR3 sequence: CASGAWGQETQYF. CDR3 in DNA: TGCGCCAGCGGGGCATGGGGACAAGAGACCCAGTACTTC.

The rearrangement uses TRBV11-2 and TRBJ2-5; D call uncertain. V was cut by 4 bases and J by 2 bases, with 8 bases left in between. Germline V gives CDR1 SGHAT, CDR2 FQNNGV. This CDR3 spans 13 amino acids. The CDR3 sequence: CASSSGWQETQYF. The CDR3 coding sequence is TGTGCCAGCAGCTCCGGGTGGCAAGAGACCCAGTACTTC.

This clone was observed a single time. The V gene is TRBV7-8, the J gene TRBJ2-7; tentative D call: TRBD1 (5 bases). Germline CDR1 SGHVS, CDR2 FQNEAQ. The ends were cut back, 6 bases at V and 1 base at J, with 7 bases in the middle. CDR3 length equals 12 residues. Here the CDR3 DNA reads TGTGCCAGCAGTCCAGGGTCCTACGAGCAGTACTTC. Translated: CASSPGSYEQYF.

The rearrangement joins TRBV24-1 to TRBJ1-1; D is unresolved. Germline V gene lookup returns CDR1 KGHDR and CDR2 SFDVKD. Trimming took off 2 bases at V and 1 base at J, with 19 bases between the two ends. CDR3 length equals 18 residues. Here the CDR3 DNA reads TGTGCCACCAGTGATTCTCTGGGTTTGGGCGACGGGAACACTGAAGCTTTCTTT. This encodes CATSDSLGLGDGNTEAFF.

V is TRBV28 and J is TRBJ1-4, with no clear D. This CDR3 is 12 amino acids long. Germline CDR1 is MDHEN and CDR2 is SYDVKM. The V gene lost 1 base and the J gene lost 4 bases, with 1 base spanning the gap. This chain's CDR3 is CASSLYNEKLFF. The CDR3 DNA reads as TGTGCCAGCAGTTTATATAATGAAAAACTGTTTTTT.

V usage is TRBV7-2 and J usage is TRBJ2-1; 9 bases match TRBD2. The CDR3 length is 16 residues. The V and J ends lost 5 bases and 9 bases, in that order; junction bases with no gene match: 14. CDR1 SGHTA and CDR2 FQGNSA come from the germline V gene. In DNA, the CDR3 is TGTGCCAGCAGCAAATCCCCAGCGGGAGGAACTGGTGAGCAGTTCTTC. It translates to CASSKSPAGGTGEQFF.